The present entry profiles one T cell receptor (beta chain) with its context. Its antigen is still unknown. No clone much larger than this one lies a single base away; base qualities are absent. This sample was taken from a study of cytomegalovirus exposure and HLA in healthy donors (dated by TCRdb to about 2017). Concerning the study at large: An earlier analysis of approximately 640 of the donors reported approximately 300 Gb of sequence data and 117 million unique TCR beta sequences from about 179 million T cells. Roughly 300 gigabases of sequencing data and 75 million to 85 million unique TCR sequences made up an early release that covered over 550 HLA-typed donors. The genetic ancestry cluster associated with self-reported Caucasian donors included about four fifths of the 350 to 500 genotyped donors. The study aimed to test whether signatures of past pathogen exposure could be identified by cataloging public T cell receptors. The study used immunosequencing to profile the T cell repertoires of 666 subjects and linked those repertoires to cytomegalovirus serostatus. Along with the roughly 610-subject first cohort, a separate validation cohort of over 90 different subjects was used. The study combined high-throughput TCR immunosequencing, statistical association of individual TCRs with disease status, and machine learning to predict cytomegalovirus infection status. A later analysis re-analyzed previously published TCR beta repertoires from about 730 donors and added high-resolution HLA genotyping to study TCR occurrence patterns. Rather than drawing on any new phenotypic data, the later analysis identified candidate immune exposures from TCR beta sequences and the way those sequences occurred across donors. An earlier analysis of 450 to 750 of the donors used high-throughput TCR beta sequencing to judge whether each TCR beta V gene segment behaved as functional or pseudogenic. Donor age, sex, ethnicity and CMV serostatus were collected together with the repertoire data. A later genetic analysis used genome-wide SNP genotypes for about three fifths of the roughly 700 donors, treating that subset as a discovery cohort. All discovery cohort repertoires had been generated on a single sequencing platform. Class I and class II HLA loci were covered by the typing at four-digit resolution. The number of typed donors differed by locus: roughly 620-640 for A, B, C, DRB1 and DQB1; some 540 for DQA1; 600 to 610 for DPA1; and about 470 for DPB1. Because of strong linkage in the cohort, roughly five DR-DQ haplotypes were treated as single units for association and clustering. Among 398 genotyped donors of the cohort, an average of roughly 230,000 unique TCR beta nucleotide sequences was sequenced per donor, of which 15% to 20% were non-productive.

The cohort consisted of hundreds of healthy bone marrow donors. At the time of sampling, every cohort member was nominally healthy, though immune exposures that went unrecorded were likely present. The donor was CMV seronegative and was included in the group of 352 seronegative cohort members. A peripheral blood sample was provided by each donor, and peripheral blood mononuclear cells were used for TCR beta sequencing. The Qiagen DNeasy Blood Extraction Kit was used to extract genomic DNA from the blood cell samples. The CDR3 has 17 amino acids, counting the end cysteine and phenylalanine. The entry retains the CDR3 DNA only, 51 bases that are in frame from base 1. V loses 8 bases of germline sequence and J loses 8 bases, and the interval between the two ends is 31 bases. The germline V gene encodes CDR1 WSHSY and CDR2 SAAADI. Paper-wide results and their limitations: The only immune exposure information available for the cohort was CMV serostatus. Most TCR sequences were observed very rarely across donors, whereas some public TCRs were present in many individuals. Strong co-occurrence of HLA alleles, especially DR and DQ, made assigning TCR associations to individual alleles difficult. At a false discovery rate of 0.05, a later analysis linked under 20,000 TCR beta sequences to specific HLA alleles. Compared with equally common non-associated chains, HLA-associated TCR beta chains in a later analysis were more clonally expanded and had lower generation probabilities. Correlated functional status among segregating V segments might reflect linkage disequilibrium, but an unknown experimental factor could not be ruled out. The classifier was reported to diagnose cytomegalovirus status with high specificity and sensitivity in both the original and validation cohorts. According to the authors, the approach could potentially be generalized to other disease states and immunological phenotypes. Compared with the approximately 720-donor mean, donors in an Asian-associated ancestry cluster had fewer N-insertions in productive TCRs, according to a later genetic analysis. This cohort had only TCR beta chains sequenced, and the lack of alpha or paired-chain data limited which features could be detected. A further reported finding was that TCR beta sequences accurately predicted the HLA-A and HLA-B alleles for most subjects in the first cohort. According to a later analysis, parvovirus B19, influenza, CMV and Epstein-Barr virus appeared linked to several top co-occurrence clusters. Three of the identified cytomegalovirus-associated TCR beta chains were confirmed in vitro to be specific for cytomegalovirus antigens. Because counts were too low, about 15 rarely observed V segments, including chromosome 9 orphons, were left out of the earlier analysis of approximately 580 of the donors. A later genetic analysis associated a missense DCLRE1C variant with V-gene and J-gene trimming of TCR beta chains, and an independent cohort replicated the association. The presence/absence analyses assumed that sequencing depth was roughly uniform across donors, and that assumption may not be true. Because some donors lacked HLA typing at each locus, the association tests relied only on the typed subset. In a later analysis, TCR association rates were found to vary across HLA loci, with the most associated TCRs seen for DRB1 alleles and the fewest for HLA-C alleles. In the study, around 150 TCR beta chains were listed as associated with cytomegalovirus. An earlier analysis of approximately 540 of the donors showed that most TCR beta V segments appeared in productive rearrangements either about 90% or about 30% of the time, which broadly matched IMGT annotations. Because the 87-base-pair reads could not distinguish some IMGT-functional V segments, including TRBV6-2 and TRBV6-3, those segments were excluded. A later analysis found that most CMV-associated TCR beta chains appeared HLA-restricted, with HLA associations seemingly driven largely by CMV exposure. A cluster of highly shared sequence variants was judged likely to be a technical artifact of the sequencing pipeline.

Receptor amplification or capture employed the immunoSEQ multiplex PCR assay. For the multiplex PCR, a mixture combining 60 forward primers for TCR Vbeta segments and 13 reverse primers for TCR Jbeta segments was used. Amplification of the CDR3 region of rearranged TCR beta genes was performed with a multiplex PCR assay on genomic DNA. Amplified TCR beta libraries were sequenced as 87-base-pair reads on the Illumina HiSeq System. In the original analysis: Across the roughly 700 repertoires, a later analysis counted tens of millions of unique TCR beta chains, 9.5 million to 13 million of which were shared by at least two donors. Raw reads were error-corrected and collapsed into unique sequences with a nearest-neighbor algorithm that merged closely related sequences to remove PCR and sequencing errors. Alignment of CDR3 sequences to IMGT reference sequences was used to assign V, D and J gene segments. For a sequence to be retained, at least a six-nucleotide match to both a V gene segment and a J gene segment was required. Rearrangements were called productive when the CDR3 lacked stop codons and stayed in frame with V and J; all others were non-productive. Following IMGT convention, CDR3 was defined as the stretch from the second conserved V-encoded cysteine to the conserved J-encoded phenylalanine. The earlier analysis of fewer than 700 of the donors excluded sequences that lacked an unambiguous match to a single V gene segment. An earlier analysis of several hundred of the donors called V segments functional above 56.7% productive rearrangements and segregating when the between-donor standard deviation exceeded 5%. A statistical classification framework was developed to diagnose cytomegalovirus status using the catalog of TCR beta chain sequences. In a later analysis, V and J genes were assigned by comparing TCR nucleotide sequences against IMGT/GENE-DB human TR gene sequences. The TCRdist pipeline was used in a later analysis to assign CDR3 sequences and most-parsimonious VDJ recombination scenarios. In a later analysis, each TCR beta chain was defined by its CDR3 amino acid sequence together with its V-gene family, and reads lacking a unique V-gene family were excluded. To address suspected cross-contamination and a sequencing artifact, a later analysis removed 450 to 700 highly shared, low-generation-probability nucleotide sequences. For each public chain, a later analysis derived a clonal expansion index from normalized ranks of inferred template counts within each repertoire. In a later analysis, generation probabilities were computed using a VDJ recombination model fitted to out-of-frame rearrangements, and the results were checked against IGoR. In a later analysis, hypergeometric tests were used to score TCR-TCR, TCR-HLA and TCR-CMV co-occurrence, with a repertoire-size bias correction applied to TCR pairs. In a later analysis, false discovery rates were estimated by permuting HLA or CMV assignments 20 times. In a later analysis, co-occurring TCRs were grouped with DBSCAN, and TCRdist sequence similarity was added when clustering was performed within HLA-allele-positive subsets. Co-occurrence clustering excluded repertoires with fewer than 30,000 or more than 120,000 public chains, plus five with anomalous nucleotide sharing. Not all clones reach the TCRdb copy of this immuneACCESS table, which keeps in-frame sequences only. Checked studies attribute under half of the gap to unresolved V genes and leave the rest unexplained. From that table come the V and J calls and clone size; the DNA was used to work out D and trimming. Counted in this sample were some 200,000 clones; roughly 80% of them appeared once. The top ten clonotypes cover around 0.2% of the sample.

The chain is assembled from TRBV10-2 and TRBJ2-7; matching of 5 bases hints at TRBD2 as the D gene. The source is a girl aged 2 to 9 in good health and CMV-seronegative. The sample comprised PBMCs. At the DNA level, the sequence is TGCGCCAGCCAGGACTCATACGAGGATACTACGAAATATAAGCAGTACTTC. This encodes CASQDSYEDTTKYKQYF.